Listed below are T cell receptor beta chains from one sample, sequenced in a study of T cell responses to AZD1222 COVID-19 vaccine. Here immunoSEQ multiplex PCR was the method, and the copy in TCRdb shows in-frame clones only, minus some. The table has roughly 150,000 clones, roughly 92% seen once. The source was peripheral blood, collected on day 0 of AZD1222 vaccination. These TCRs come from an adult in good health. CDR3s leave out the opening cysteine and the closing phenylalanine or tryptophan. The order of the fields is J gene, CDR3 length, V gene, CDR3 protein.

>TRBJ1-5|15|TRBV19
ASSQPLNRIGGQPQH
>TRBJ2-2|16|TRBV20-1
SASPPLAGGSNTGELF
>TRBJ1-2|16|TRBV12-5
ASGLGPGQGEIHYGYT
>TRBJ1-5|16|TRBV6-1
ASSEWGQGRGNYQPQH
>TRBJ2-5|10|TRBV21-1
ASSINRETQY
>TRBJ2-7|9|TRBV30
AWSRPYEQY
>TRBJ2-1|13|TRBV7-9
ASSAGTGLWNEQF
>TRBJ2-6|15|TRBV27
ASSPRQESSGANVLT
>TRBJ1-2|10|TRBV28
ASSFGNYGYT
>TRBJ1-3|14|TRBV11-2
ASSPWDRLVGNTIY
>TRBJ1-5|11|TRBV7-2
ASSVRGDQPQH
>TRBJ2-5|12|TRBV29-1
SVEDSVPGETQY
>TRBJ2-7|11|TRBV5-1
ASSLYLGSEQY
>TRBJ2-5|13|TRBV4-1
ASSQPNAGVETQY
>TRBJ1-4|13|TRBV6-5
ASSRQQGGDEKLF
>TRBJ2-3|9|TRBV7-9
ASRTTGTYR
>TRBJ1-2|16|TRBV11-2
ASSLWGWDSQSNYGYT
>TRBJ1-2|11|TRBV27
ASPQGASYGYT
>TRBJ2-3|14|TRBV3-1/TRBV3-2
ASSQDRRGGADTQY
>TRBJ2-1|14|TRBV19
ASSIPSGGNWNEQF
>TRBJ1-5|11|TRBV30
AWSGGPNQPQH
>TRBJ1-1|13|TRBV30
AWSVQGRTNTEAF
>TRBJ2-1|14|TRBV11-3
ASSLEARNGWDEQF
>TRBJ1-3|13|TRBV25-1
ASSESVRAGNTIY
>TRBJ2-5|13|TRBV7-8
ASSTLAGLLETQY
>TRBJ2-1|11|TRBV29-1
SSWTSDFNEQF
>TRBJ2-1|11|TRBV6-4
ASSPTGNNEQF
>TRBJ1-1|12|TRBV2
ASSERWGGTEAF
>TRBJ2-1|11|TRBV5-1
ASSYGQGYEQF
>TRBJ1-1|13|TRBV7-2
ASSLLQGGSTEAF
>TRBJ2-3|14|TRBV9
ASSGPSGSRADTQY
>TRBJ2-1|11|TRBV27
ASGSGGYNEQF
>TRBJ1-2|12|TRBV18
ASSPSGGPYGYT
>TRBJ1-2|13|TRBV30
AWSQGPTLSGGYT
>TRBJ1-1|12|TRBV19
ASRGDRGETEAF
>TRBJ2-1|11|TRBV24-1
ATSDPRANEQF
>TRBJ1-2|12|TRBV7-9
ASSLEGQGEGYT
>TRBJ2-3|11|TRBV7-8
ASSPRAATSVY
>TRBJ2-1|13|TRBV7-9
ASSLDGTVGNEQF
>TRBJ2-1|15|TRBV11-3
ASSPPGRASPYNEQF
>TRBJ1-1|13|TRBV7-9
ASSLAGTGNTEAF
>TRBJ2-1|9|TRBV12-3/TRBV12-4
ASSYGDEQF
>TRBJ2-5|12|TRBV6-5
ASNGGGAQETQY
>TRBJ2-6|14|TRBV4-3
ASSGLAGSGANVLT
>TRBJ1-1|12|TRBV14
ASSSQGVNTEAF
>TRBJ1-6|10|TRBV3-1/TRBV3-2
ASRGPGEPLH
>TRBJ1-2|10|TRBV29-1
SVERRGGGYT
>TRBJ1-3|15|TRBV21-1
ASRGPWYRPSGNTIY
>TRBJ1-1|12|TRBV10-3
ASLRDIGATEAF
>TRBJ2-2|12|TRBV6-5
ATERLAINGELF
>TRBJ2-3|14|TRBV28
ASSPLAGEGLDTQY
>TRBJ1-1|11|TRBV7-9
ASSSPDRLEAF
>TRBJ1-2|12|TRBV4-1
ASSPEQVDYGYT
>TRBJ2-6|16|TRBV2
ASSEADRGLTGANVLT
>TRBJ2-5|12|TRBV4-1
ASSLRTSEETQY
>TRBJ2-5|13|TRBV5-4
ASSLDGGAQETQY
>TRBJ2-3|10|TRBV5-4
ASSSFTDTQY